This T cell receptor beta chain stems from a study of Ad26.COV2.S vaccination and SARS-CoV-2 variants. Study-level findings and limits: Vaccinees and placebo recipients showed similar non-spike TCR breadth. Placebo recipients trailed vaccine recipients in spike-specific TCR breadth. Substantial breadth was reportedly displayed by spike-specific CD8+ and CD4+ T cell responses after vaccination.

Sequencing was performed with immunoSEQ multiplex PCR; in TCRdb, only in-frame clones are kept and a portion is missing. The sample records more than 150,000 clones, roughly 85% being singletons. Remarks on this clone: Its antigen is unidentified.

Germline lookup yields CDR1 LNHNV and CDR2 YYDKDF (reference sequence). The CDR3 runs 18 residues. The V and J ends lost 3 bases and 0 bases respectively, with 20 bases between them. The V gene is TRBV15, the J gene TRBJ1-2, with TRBD1 as a possible D gene (6 bases). This TCR derives from a human donor who had recovered from COVID-19. Sequenced here: peripheral blood, sampled after recovery from COVID-19. The CDR3 is CATSRGAQGLETNYGYTF. The CDR3 nucleotides read TGTGCCACCAGCAGGGGGGCCCAGGGTTTAGAGACTAACTATGGCTACACCTTC.